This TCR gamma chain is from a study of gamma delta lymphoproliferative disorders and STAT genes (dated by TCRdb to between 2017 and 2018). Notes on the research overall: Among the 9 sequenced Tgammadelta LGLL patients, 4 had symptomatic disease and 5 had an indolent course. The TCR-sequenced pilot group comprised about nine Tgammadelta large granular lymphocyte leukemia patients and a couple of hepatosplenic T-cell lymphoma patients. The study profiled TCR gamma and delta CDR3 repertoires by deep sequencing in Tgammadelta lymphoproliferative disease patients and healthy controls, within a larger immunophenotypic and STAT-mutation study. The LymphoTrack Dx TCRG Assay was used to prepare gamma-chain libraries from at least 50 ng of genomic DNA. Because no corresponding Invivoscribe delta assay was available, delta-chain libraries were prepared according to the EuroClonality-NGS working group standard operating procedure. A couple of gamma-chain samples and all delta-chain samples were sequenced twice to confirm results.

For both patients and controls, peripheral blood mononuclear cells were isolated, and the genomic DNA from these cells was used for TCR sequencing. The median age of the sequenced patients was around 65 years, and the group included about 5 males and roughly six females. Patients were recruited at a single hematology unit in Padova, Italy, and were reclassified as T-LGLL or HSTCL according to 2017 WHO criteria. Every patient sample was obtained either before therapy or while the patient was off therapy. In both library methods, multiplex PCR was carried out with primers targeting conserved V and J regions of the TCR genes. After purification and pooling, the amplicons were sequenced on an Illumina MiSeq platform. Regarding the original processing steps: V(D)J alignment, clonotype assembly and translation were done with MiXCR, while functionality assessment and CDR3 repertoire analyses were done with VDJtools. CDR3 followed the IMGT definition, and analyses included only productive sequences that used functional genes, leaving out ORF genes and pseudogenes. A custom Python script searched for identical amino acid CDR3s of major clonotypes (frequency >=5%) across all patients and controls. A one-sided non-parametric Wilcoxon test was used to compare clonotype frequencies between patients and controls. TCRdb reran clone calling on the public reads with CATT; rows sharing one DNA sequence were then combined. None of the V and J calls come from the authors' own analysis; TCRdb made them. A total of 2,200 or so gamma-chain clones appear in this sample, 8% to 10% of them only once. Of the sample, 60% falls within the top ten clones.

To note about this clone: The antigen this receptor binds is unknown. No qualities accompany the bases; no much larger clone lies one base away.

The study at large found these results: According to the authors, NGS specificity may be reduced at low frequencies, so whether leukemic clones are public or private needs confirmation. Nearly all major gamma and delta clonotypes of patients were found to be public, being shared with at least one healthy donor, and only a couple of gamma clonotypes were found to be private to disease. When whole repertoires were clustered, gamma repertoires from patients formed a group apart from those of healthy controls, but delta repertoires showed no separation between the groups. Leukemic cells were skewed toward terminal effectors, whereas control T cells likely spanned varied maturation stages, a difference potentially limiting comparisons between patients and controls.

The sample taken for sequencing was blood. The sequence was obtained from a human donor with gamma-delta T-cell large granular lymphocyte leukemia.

The CDR3 amino acid sequence is: CATWDGLSYHYKKLF. The DNA is as follows: TGTGCCACCTGGGACGGGCTGTCGTATCATTATAAGAAACTCTTT. Recombination linked TRGV2 to TRGJ1 or TRGJ2. The J gene comes from matching the DNA to germline here; TCRdb lacks it. Looking up the germline V gene yields CDR1 EGSNGY and CDR2 YDSYNSKV. From its cysteine to its phenylalanine, the CDR3 spans 15 amino acids. The sequence is cut down to CDR3 DNA, 45 bases in frame from base 1. The V end gives up 0 bases and the J end 5 bases, leaving 10 bases in the junction not matched to a gene.